This T cell receptor beta chain was sequenced during a study of blood T cells in healthy people across ages. Study-level information: About one barcoded TCR beta cDNA was captured per two T cells.

Combining a sample-barcoded 5' primer with a J-beta primer mix, a second PCR ran for 7 to 11 cycles. Carrying 12 random nucleotides, a template-switch adaptor labeled each individual cDNA molecule. Each CDR3 protein is one row after TCRdb ran MiXCR on the 5' RACE reads. The sample has approximately 1,700,000 distinct CDR3 sequences; approximately 39% are singletons. The sample holds a few counts of this clonotype. Germline V gene lookup returns CDR1 MNHEY and CDR2 SVGAGI. The CDR3 is 16 residues long. V lost 1 base to trimming and J lost 0 bases, with 10 bases between them. The J gene is TRBJ2-1, the V gene TRBV6-5; D perhaps matches TRBD1 (6 bases). The receptor's source is a human donor in good health. The sequencing input was blood. The CDR3 DNA sequence: TGTGCCAGCAGTTACTTGAGGACAGCCTCCTACAATGAGCAGTTCTTC. Protein: CASSYLRTASYNEQFF.